Sequencing of this T cell receptor beta chain was carried out in a study of T cell responses to AZD1222 COVID-19 vaccine. Study at large: Pooling of second doses given at about 4 or about 12 weeks was done. Findings and caveats of the study: Donors skewed white British and female; clonal diversity was possibly underestimated.

Sequenced by immunoSEQ multiplex PCR; TCRdb stores in-frame clones only, minus some. The table has about 180,000 clones, 80% to 90% seen once. The CDR3 has 15 residues. CDR1 and CDR2 from the germline V gene are MNHNS and SASEGT. V lost 2 bases and J 7 bases, leaving 15 bases between the germline ends. Of note for this clone: Its target is not known.

The material sequenced was peripheral blood, taken on day 0 of AZD1222 vaccination. The V and J genes are TRBV6-1 and TRBJ1-5, with a possible D match to TRBD1 (6 bases). This TCR came from an adult in good health. CDR3 residues: CASSESSGGRQPQHF. The CDR3 DNA follows: TGTGCCAGCAGTGAAAGTAGCGGGGGCCGACAGCCCCAGCATTTT.